The 6 T cell receptor beta chains given below trace back to one sample, sequenced in a study of CXCR3-negative and CXCR3-positive naive CD8 T cells. The study made its TRB cDNA libraries by 5' RACE, adding UMI labels. For each CDR3 protein, TCRdb gives one entry from its re-call of the 5' RACE reads, without DNA. The table for this sample gives some 39,000 distinct CDR3 sequences. Sequencing was performed on naive CXCR3- CD8+ T cells from blood. Subset given: CD45RO-CCR7+CD27+CD95- naive CD8+ T cells lacking CXCR3 (TNR3-). These receptors came from a human donor in good health. Some clones in this sample may be carry-over from other donors' samples.

The chain combines TRBV29-1 with TRBJ1-1. Germline V gives CDR1 SQVTM, CDR2 ANQGSEA. There are 12 residues in the CDR3. The CDR3 sequence is CRAVGRGNEAFF. Filled out from reference TRBV29-1 and TRBJ1-1, the complete variable domain reads SAVISQKPSRDICQRGTSLTIQCQVDSQVTMMFWYRQQPGQSLTLIATANQGSEATYESGFVIDKFPISRPNLTFSTLTVSNMSPEDSSIYLCRAVGRGNEAFFGQGTRLTVV.

The chain links TRBV14 to TRBJ2-1. There are 11 residues in the CDR3. Looked up from germline, CDR1 is SGHDN and CDR2 is FVKESK. The CDR3: CASSLGDEQFF.

V gene TRBV28 combines with J gene TRBJ2-7. Germline lookup yields CDR1 MDHEN and CDR2 SYDVKM. This CDR3 comprises 11 residues. CDR3 protein: CASSFSREQYF.

The chain has TRBV12-3 or TRBV12-4 and TRBJ1-1; TCRdb's assignment of TRBD1 cannot be checked, as there is no DNA. CDR3 length: 16 residues. CDR3: CASSLGLTGWNTEAFF.

The chain is built from TRBV15 and TRBJ2-7. Per germline, CDR1 LNHNV and CDR2 YYDKDF (reference sequence). The CDR3 runs 13 residues. The CDR3 sequence: CATSRGLSYEQYF.

The chain couples TRBV30 to TRBJ1-2; TCRdb lists TRBD1, though no DNA is available to test this call. Germline V gene sequence: CDR1 GTSNPN, CDR2 SVGIG (reference sequence). The CDR3 runs to 15 residues. CDR3 residues: CAWSITLGEDGGYTF.